Presented here are 17 T cell receptor beta chains from one specimen sequenced in a study of control samples from healthy donors and cancer patients. Clones were sequenced by immunoSEQ multiplex PCR, and TCRdb holds only the in-frame ones, with some missing. The table records tens of thousands of clones, approximately 90% of them present only once. The material sequenced was PBMCs. These TCRs come from a woman between 35 and 50 years old with head and neck cancer.

This chain connects TRBV4-1 to TRBJ2-7; 10 bases match TRBD2. The junction had 8 bases not matched to a gene; V was cut back by 5 bases and J by 4 bases. The CDR3 has 15 residues. Germline CDR1 MGHRA, CDR2 YSYEKL. CDR3 nucleotide sequence: TGCGCCAGCAGCAAAGGGGCACTAGCGGGGTACGAGCAGTACTTC. This codes for CASSKGALAGYEQYF.

This clone was detected only a few times. This rearrangement joins TRBV7-8 to TRBJ1-1; tentative D call: TRBD1 (6 bases). Germline CDR1 is SGHVS and CDR2 is FQNEAQ. V was pared by 3 bases and J by 2 bases, with 13 bases between. The CDR3 sequence is 15 residues long. CDR3 in amino acids: CASSLYLGTNTEAFF. The CDR3 bases are TGTGCCAGCAGCTTGTACCTGGGGACAAACACTGAAGCTTTCTTT.

The chain recombines TRBV7-9 with TRBJ1-1; D may be TRBD1 (6 bases). Germline V lookup: CDR1 SEHNR, CDR2 FQNEAQ (reference sequence). This CDR3 spans 14 amino acids. V was pared by 0 bases and J by 2 bases, with 7 bases between. The DNA of the CDR3 is TGTGCCAGCAGCTTAGCGGGGGCCAACACTGAAGCTTTCTTT. Protein sequence: CASSLAGANTEAFF.

The chain links TRBV5-1 to TRBJ1-1; 8 nucleotides agree with TRBD1. CDR3 length: 15 amino acids. Germline V gene data show CDR1 as SGHRS and CDR2 as YFSETQ. V lost 2 bases, J lost 5 bases, and 8 bases stayed unmatched. CDR3 in amino acids: CASSFLDRAGTEAFF. CDR3 DNA sequence: TGCGCCAGCAGCTTCTTGGACAGGGCGGGGACTGAAGCTTTCTTT.

This chain links TRBV28 with TRBJ2-7; D is unclear. The germline V gene encodes CDR1 MDHEN and CDR2 SYDVKM. Trimming took 2 bases from V and 4 from J, leaving 3 bases between them. There are 11 residues in the CDR3. Here the CDR3 reads CASSLRYEQYF. The CDR3 nucleotides are TGTGCCAGCAGTTTAAGATACGAGCAGTACTTC. The entire variable domain, with the rest obtained from reference TRBV28 and TRBJ2-7, is as follows: DVKVTQSSRYLVKRTGEKVFLECVQDMDHENMFWYRQDPGLGLRLIYFSYDVKMKEKGDIPEGYSVSREKKERFSLILESASTNQTSMYLCASSLRYEQYFGPGTRLTVT.

A single count supports this clone. V and J are TRBV5-1 and TRBJ1-1, with TRBD1 matching over 7 bases. CDR1 and CDR2 from the germline V gene are SGHRS and YFSETQ. Trimming removed 5 bases from V and 8 bases from J; junction bases left unmatched: 9. CDR3 length: 13 residues. CDR3 residues: CASSWTGGAEAFF. Written as DNA, the CDR3 is TGCGCCAGCAGTTGGACAGGAGGTGCCGAAGCTTTCTTT. The full variable domain, with the rest looked up from reference TRBV5-1 and TRBJ1-1, is KAGVTQTPRYLIKTRGQQVTLSCSPISGHRSVSWYQQTPGQGLQFLFEYFSETQRNKGNFPGRFSGRQFSNSRSEMNVSTLELGDSALYLCASSWTGGAEAFFGQGTRLTVV.

V and J are TRBV7-2 and TRBJ2-7; a weak D match, TRBD2 (6 bases). There are 15 residues in the CDR3. CDR1 and CDR2 (germline): SGHTA, FQGNSA. The V and J ends lost 6 bases and 2 bases respectively, with 17 bases between them. The CDR3 is CASRHPGGSPYEQYF. For the CDR3, the DNA is TGTGCCAGCAGGCACCCAGGAGGGTCTCCCTACGAGCAGTACTTC.

V usage is TRBV12-3 or TRBV12-4 and J usage is TRBJ2-2; D not certain. V was clipped by 7 bases and J by 8 bases, with 14 bases between them. The CDR3 runs 13 residues. This CDR3 is CASIPAGWGELFF. The CDR3 region has the DNA TGTGCCAGCATCCCGGCCGGGTGGGGGGAGCTGTTTTTT.

For this clone: Other DNA sequences in this sample translate to the same CDR3. This rearrangement joins TRBV3-1 (or the pseudogene TRBV3-2) to TRBJ1-1; no firm D call. In germline, CDR1 is LGHDT, CDR2 YNNKEL (reference sequence). V was trimmed by 1 base and J by 1 base, leaving 10 bases between them. This CDR3 has 15 residues. The CDR3 loop is CASSQGFTRNTEAFF. The CDR3 nucleotides are TGTGCCAGCAGCCAAGGATTCACACGGAACACTGAAGCTTTCTTT.

J is TRBJ1-2 and V is TRBV19; 8 nucleotides line up with TRBD1. V lost 6 bases to trimming and J lost 13 bases; unmatched junction nucleotides: 10. The V gene's germline CDR1 is LNHDA and CDR2 SQIVND (reference sequence). The CDR3 length is 12 residues. CDR3 DNA sequence: TGTGCCAGTAGCCTCTCGACAGGGGCCGGCACCTTC. Translation: CASSLSTGAGTF.

This rearrangement joins TRBV28 to TRBJ2-5, with D maybe TRBD1 (6 bases). V lost 6 bases and J lost 7, with 18 bases in between. The CDR3 contains 14 residues. Per the germline V gene, CDR1 is MDHEN and CDR2 is SYDVKM. The CDR3 reads CASRNIQGRGTQYF. CDR3 coding DNA: TGTGCCAGCAGGAATATACAGGGCCGAGGGACCCAGTACTTC.

The chain has TRBV27 and TRBJ2-7; D gene uncertain. The germline gives CDR1 MNHEY, CDR2 SMNVEV (reference sequence). The CDR3 runs to 14 residues. V was trimmed by 2 bases and J by 2 bases, leaving 10 bases between them. CDR3 sequence: CASSLGPAPYEQYF. CDR3 nucleotides: TGTGCCAGCAGTTTAGGTCCAGCCCCCTACGAGCAGTACTTC.

This clone is a singleton in its sample. The V call is TRBV19, the J call TRBJ2-2, with a possible D match to TRBD2 (7 bases). The CDR3 consists of 16 residues. V was cut by 3 bases and J by 3 bases, with 14 bases left in between. From germline, CDR1 is LNHDA and CDR2 SQIVND (reference sequence). Here the CDR3 reads CASSIGRGADTGELFF. In nucleotides, the CDR3 is TGTGCCAGTAGTATCGGACGGGGGGCCGACACCGGGGAGCTGTTTTTT.

The chain employs TRBV5-1 and TRBJ2-7; TRBD1 might be the D (6 bases). V gave up 5 bases and J gave up 6 bases, with 21 bases separating them. The CDR3 is 15 amino acids. CDR1 and CDR2 from the germline V gene are SGHRS and YFSETQ. The CDR3 DNA reads TGCGCCAGCAGATCGCCTTATACAGGGAGCTGCGAGCAGTACTTC. This sequence encodes CASRSPYTGSCEQYF.

V gene TRBV19 combines with J gene TRBJ2-2; possible D gene TRBD2, 5 bases. The V and J ends lost 7 bases and 7 bases respectively, with 13 bases between them. This CDR3 is 13 amino acids long. Germline V gives CDR1 LNHDA, CDR2 SQIVND (reference sequence). This CDR3 reads CASNPLGVGELFF. CDR3 sequence (DNA): TGTGCCAGTAACCCGCTCGGGGTCGGGGAGCTGTTTTTT. The whole variable domain, remainder taken from reference TRBV19 and TRBJ2-2, is DGGITQSPKYLFRKEGQNVTLSCEQNLNHDAMYWYRQDPGQGLRLIYYSQIVNDFQKGDIAEGYSVSREKKESFPLTVTSAQKNPTAFYLCASNPLGVGELFFGEGSRLTVL.

The chain has TRBV19 and TRBJ1-4, with a weak D call TRBD1 (5 bases). This CDR3 comprises 17 residues. The germline V gene encodes CDR1 LNHDA and CDR2 SQIVND (reference sequence). Trimming took 5 bases from V and 1 from J, leaving 17 bases between them. The CDR3 DNA is TGTGCCAGTAGTTCCCCGGTGAGGGGAGTAACTAATGAAAAACTGTTTTTT. Encoded protein: CASSSPVRGVTNEKLFF.

The V call is TRBV29-1, the J call TRBJ1-1; D is undetermined. Germline V CDR1 and CDR2: SQVTM, ANQGSEA. CDR3 length equals 11 residues. V shed 4 bases and J shed 1 base, with 4 bases lying between them. CDR3 coding DNA: TGCAGCGTTGTAGAGAACACTGAAGCTTTCTTT. Encoded protein: CSVVENTEAFF.